Described below is a single TCR beta chain sequence and its context. V was clipped by 1 base and J by 1 base, with 8 bases between them. This CDR3 comprises 14 residues. Per the germline V gene, CDR1 is SGHRS and CDR2 is YFSETQ. The data derive from a study of blood T cell repertoires in COVID-19. Across the whole study: Both acute and convalescent COVID-19 samples were obtained from the United States, Italy and Spain. Sources were T cells, B-cell-depleted T cells, or PBMCs; the material itself was cDNA or gDNA.

In the source study's methods: Reference gene primer amplification gave nucleated cell count estimates. Profiling relied on immunoSEQ multiplex PCR, and the TCRdb table lists in-frame clones only, not all of them. V, J and clone size derive from that table, while D and trimming were established from the DNA sequence. This sample has around 130,000 clones; 70% to 90% occur once, and the top ten carry 3% to 5%. The rearrangement joins TRBV5-1 to TRBJ1-1; D call uncertain. This clonotype was obtained from a man between 60 and 75 years old with acute or convalescent COVID-19. Input material: peripheral blood. CDR3 protein: CASSLWQSNTEAFF. CDR3 nucleotides: TGCGCCAGCAGCTTGTGGCAGTCGAACACTGAAGCTTTCTTT.